This is a list of T cell receptor beta chains from one sample in a study of CD4 and CD8 cells across lung adenocarcinoma regions. One entry per CDR3 protein, called by TCRdb with MiXCR from the PCR reads. The data hold roughly 6,800 distinct CDR3 sequences, with around half observed a single time. What was sequenced was CD8+ T cells from the center of a lung tumor. Receptor source: a male donor with lung adenocarcinoma. The CD4 and CD8 labels of this study may be unreliable. The conserved cysteine and the conserved F or W are not part of the CDR3 here. Each record gives: V gene, D gene, CDR3 protein. D genes are given only for firm matches.

TRBV6-1	.	ASSQGGGTQY
TRBV9	TRBD2	ASSGLAGKGDTQY
TRBV3-1	TRBD1	ASSQPFGDRPLTNEKLF
TRBV6-5	.	ASIYREGLYNEQF
TRBV6-1	.	ASSEHQGNTEAF
TRBV11-3	.	ASSVPSDLYNEQF
TRBV3-1	.	ASSPGRGNEQF
TRBV6-1	.	ASSEAREATQY
TRBV6-5	TRBD2	ASSYSSGSLYNEQF
TRBV6-1	.	ASRDSSGANVLT
TRBV27	TRBD2	ASSARRLAGLNEQF
TRBV10-1	TRBD2	ASSEAGGPYNEQF
TRBV25-1	TRBD2	ASSSSGGALGEQF
TRBV6-1	.	ASKEGAADTQY
TRBV6-5	.	ASSSPGTKQF
TRBV6-1	TRBD1	ASSLTGVMNNEQF
TRBV10-2	TRBD2	ASSASGGFYEQY
TRBV10-1	.	ASSLSRGANNEQF
TRBV6-5	TRBD1	ASSYSLGQVYNEQF